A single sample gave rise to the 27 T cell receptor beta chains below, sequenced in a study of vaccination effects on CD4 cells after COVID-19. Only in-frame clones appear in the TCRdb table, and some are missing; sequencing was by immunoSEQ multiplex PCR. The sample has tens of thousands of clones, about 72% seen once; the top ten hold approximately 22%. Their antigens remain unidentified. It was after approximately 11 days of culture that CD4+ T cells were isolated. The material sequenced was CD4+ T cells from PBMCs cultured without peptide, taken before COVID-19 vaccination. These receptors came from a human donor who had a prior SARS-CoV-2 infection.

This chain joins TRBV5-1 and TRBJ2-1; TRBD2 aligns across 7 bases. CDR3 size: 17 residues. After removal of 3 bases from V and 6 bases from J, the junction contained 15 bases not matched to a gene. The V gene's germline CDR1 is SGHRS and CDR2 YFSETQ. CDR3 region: CASSYLPLGGRVNEQFF. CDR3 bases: TGCGCCAGCAGCTATCTACCGTTGGGGGGGAGAGTCAATGAGCAGTTCTTC. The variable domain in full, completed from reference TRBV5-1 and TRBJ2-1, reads KAGVTQTPRYLIKTRGQQVTLSCSPISGHRSVSWYQQTPGQGLQFLFEYFSETQRNKGNFPGRFSGRQFSNSRSEMNVSTLELGDSALYLCASSYLPLGGRVNEQFFGPGTRLTVL.

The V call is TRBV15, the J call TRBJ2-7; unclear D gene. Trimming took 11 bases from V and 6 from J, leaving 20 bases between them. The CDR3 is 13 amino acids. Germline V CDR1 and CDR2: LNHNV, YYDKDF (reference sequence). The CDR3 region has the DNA TGTGCCTTCAGCTCTACTGTACTGGGCGAGCAGTACTTC. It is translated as CAFSSTVLGEQYF.

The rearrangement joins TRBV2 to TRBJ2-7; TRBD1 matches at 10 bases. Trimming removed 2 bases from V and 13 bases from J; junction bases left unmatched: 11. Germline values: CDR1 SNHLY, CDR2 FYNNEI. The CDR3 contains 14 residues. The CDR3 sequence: CASSERRLDRGSYF. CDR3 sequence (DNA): TGTGCCAGCAGTGAAAGGCGGCTGGACAGGGGGTCTTACTTC.

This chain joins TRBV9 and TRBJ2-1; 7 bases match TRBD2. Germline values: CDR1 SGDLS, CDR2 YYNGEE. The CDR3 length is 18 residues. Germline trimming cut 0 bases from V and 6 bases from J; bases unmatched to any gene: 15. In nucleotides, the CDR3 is TGTGCCAGCAGCGTAGGTGGCAGGGCTAGCGGAATGCCCAATGAGCAGTTCTTC. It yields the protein CASSVGGRASGMPNEQFF.

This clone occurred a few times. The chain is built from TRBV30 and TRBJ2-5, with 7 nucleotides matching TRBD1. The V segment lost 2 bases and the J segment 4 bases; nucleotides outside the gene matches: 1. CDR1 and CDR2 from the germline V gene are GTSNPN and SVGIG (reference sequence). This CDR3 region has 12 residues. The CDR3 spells CAWSRDRETQYF. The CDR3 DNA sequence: TGTGCCTGGAGTCGGGACAGAGAGACCCAGTACTTC.

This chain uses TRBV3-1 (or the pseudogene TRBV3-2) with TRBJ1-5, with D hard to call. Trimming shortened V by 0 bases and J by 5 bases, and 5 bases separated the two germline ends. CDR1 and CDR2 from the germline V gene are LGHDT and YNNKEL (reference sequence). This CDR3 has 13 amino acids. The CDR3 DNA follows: TGTGCCAGCAGCCAAGATAGGGATCAGCCCCAGCATTTT. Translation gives CASSQDRDQPQHF.

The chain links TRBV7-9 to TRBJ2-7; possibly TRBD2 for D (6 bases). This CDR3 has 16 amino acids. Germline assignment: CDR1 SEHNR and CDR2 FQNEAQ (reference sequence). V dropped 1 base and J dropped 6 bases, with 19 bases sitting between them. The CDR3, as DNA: TGTGCCAGCAGCTTAGATTTGGCGGGGACGAGCCGCGAGCAGTACTTC. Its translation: CASSLDLAGTSREQYF.

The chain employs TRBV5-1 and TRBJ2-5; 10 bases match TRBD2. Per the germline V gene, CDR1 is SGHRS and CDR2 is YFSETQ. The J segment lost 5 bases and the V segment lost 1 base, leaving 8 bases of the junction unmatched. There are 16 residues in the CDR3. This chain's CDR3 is CASSLSPSGGGETQYF. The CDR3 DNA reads TGCGCCAGCAGCTTGTCTCCTAGCGGGGGTGGCGAGACCCAGTACTTC. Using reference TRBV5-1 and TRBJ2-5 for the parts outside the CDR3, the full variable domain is KAGVTQTPRYLIKTRGQQVTLSCSPISGHRSVSWYQQTPGQGLQFLFEYFSETQRNKGNFPGRFSGRQFSNSRSEMNVSTLELGDSALYLCASSLSPSGGGETQYFGPGTRLLVL.

The CDR3 sequence: CASRRGQGVNYGYTF. CDR3 nucleotides: TGTGCCAGCAGGAGAGGACAGGGGGTGAACTATGGCTACACCTTC. V usage is TRBV2 and J usage is TRBJ1-2; TRBD1 agrees at 10 bases. J was trimmed by 2 bases and V by 6 bases; bases with no gene match: 6. This CDR3 comprises 15 residues. The germline V gene has CDR1 SNHLY and CDR2 FYNNEI.

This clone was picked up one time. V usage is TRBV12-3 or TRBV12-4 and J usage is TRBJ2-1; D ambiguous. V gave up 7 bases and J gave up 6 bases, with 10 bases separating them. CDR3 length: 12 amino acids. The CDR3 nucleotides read TGTGCCAGCACCCAACTCGTCAATGAGCAGTTCTTC. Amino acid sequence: CASTQLVNEQFF.

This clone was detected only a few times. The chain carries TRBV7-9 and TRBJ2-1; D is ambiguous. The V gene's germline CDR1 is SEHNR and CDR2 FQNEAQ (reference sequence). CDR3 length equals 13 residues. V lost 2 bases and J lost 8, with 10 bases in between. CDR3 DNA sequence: TGTGCCAGCAGCTTAACGCATTCGGATGAGCAGTTCTTC. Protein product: CASSLTHSDEQFF.

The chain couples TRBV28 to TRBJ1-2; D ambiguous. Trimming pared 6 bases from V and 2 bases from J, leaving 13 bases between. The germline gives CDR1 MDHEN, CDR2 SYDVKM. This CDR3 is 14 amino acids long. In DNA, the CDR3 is TGTGCCAGCAGCTACCCCGGCGGAAACTATGGCTACACCTTC. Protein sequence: CASSYPGGNYGYTF.

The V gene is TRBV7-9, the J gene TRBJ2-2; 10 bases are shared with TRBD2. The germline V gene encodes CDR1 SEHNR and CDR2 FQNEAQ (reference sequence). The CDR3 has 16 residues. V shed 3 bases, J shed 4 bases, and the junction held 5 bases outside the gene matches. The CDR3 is CASSFRTSGRTGELFF. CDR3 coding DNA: TGTGCCAGCAGCTTCAGGACTAGCGGTCGCACCGGGGAGCTGTTTTTT.

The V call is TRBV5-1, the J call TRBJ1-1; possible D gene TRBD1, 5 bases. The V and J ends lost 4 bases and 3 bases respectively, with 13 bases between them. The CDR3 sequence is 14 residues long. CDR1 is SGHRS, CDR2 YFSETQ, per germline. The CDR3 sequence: CASSRGGGDTEAFF. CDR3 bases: TGCGCCAGCAGCCGGGGCGGGGGGGACACTGAAGCTTTCTTT.

CDR3: CASSSEKYSGNTIYF. In nucleotides, the CDR3 is TGTGCCAGCAGCTCCGAAAAATACTCTGGAAACACCATATATTTT. The V call is TRBV7-9, the J call TRBJ1-3; D is uncertain. Trimming pared 4 bases from V and 0 bases from J, leaving 10 bases between. This CDR3 region has 15 residues. Germline CDR1 is SEHNR and CDR2 is FQNEAQ (reference sequence).

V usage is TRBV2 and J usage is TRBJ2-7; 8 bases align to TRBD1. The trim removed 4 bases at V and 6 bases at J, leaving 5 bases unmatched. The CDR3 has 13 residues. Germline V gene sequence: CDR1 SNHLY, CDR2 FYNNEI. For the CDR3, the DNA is TGTGCCAGCAGTGTTATGACAGGGGCCGAGCAGTACTTC. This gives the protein CASSVMTGAEQYF.

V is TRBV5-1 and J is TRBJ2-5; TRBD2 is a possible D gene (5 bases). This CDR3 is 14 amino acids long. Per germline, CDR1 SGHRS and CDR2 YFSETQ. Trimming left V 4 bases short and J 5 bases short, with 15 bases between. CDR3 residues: CASSRTTSLETQYF. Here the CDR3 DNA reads TGCGCCAGCAGCCGTACTACTAGTCTGGAGACCCAGTACTTC.

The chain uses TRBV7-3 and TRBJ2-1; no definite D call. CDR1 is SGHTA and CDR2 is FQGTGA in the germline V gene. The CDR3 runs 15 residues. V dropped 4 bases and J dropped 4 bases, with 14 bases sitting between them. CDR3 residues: CASSSRPAYYNEQFF. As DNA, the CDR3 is TGTGCCAGCAGCTCACGTCCGGCCTATTACAATGAGCAGTTCTTC.

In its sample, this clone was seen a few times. The CDR3 sequence is CAISESYRTSGNADTQYF. The CDR3 bases are TGTGCCATCAGTGAGTCCTATAGGACTAGCGGGAACGCAGATACGCAGTATTTT. The rearrangement uses TRBV10-3 and TRBJ2-3; 12 bases line up with TRBD2. Looked up from germline, CDR1 is ENHRY and CDR2 is SYGVKD. The CDR3 runs to 18 residues. V trimming: 0 bases; J trimming: 4 bases; junction bases outside the gene matches: 8.

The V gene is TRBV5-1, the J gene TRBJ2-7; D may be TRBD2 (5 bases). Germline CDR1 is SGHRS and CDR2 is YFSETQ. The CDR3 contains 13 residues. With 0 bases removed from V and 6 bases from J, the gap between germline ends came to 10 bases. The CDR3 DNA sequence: TGCGCCAGCAGCTTGGTTGAGGGATTCGAGCAGTACTTC. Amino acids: CASSLVEGFEQYF.

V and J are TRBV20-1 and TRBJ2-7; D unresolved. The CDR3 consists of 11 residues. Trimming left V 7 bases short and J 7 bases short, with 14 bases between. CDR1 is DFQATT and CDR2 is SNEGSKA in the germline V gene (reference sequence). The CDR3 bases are TGCAGTGTTGCTAAGTGGGGTGAGCAGTACTTC. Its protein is CSVAKWGEQYF.

CDR3 sequence reads: CASSRGTFYEQYF. In DNA form, the CDR3 reads TGTGCCAGCAGCAGGGGGACCTTCTACGAGCAGTACTTC. The J gene is TRBJ2-7, the V gene TRBV2; 7 nucleotides match TRBD1. The V segment lost 6 bases and the J segment 3 bases; nucleotides outside the gene matches: 5. From germline, CDR1 is SNHLY and CDR2 FYNNEI. The CDR3 consists of 13 residues.

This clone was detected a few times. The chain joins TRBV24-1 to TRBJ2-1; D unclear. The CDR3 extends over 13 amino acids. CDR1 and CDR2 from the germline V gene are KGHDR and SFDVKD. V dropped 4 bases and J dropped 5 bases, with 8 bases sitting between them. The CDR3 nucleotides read TGTGCCACCAGTGAAAAGGCCCACAATGAGCAGTTCTTC. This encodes CATSEKAHNEQFF.

CDR3: CASSASGHRNTEAFF. The CDR3 DNA reads as TGTGCCAGCAGTGCGTCAGGACACCGGAACACTGAAGCTTTCTTT. The rearrangement links TRBV2 to TRBJ1-1; a possible D gene is TRBD1 (5 bases). Between the trimmed V and J ends, which lost 4 bases and 1 base, there was a span of 13 bases. Germline lookup yields CDR1 SNHLY and CDR2 FYNNEI. This CDR3 spans 15 amino acids.

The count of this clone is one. CDR3 in DNA: TGTGCCAGCAATACCCTAGGGACAGAAGAGACCCAGTACTTC. This translates into CASNTLGTEETQYF. V usage is TRBV2 and J usage is TRBJ2-5; 7 nucleotides agree with TRBD1. The CDR3 covers 14 residues. The junction had 8 bases not matched to a gene; V was cut back by 7 bases and J by 3 bases. Germline V gene lookup returns CDR1 SNHLY and CDR2 FYNNEI. The whole variable domain, remainder taken from reference TRBV2 and TRBJ2-5, is EPEVTQTPSHQVTQMGQEVILRCVPISNHLYFYWYRQILGQKVEFLVSFYNNEISEKSEIFDDQFSVERPDGSNFTLKIRSTKLEDSAMYFCASNTLGTEETQYFGPGTRLLVL.

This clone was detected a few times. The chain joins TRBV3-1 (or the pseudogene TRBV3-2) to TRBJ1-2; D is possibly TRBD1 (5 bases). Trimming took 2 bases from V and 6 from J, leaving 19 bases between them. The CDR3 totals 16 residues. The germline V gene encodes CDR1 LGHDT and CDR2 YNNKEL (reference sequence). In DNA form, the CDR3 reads TGTGCCAGCAGCCAACTTGGGGAATCGGGGGGGGATGGCTACACCTTC. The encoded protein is CASSQLGESGGDGYTF.

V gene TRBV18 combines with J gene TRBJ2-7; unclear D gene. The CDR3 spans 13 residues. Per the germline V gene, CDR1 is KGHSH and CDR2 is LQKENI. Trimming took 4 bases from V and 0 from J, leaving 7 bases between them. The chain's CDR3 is CASSQANSYEQYF. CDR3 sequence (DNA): TGTGCCAGCTCACAAGCAAACTCCTACGAGCAGTACTTC.